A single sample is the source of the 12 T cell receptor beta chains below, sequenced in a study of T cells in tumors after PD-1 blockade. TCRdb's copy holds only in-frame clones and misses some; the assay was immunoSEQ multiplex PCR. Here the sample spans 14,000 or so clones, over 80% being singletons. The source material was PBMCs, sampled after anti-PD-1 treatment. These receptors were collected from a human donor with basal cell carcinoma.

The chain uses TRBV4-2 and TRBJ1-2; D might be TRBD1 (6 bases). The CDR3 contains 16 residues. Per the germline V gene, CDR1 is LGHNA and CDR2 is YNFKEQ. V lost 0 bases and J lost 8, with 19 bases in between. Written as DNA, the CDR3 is TGTGCCAGCAGCCAAGATCGGAACACGGGGGGCGACGGCTACACCTTC. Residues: CASSQDRNTGGDGYTF.

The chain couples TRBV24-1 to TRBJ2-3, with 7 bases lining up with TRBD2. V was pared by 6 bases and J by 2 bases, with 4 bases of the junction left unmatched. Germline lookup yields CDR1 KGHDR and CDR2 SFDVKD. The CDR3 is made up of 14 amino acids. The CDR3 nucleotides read TGTGCCACCAGTTCTAGCGGCCCCACAGATACGCAGTATTTT. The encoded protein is CATSSSGPTDTQYF.

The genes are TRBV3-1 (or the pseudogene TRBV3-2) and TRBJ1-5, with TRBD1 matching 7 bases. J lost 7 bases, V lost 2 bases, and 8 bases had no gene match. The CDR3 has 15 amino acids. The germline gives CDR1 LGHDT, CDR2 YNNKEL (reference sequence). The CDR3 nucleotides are TGTGCCAGCAGCCAAAGGGGGCAGGGAGACCAGCCCCAGCATTTT. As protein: CASSQRGQGDQPQHF.

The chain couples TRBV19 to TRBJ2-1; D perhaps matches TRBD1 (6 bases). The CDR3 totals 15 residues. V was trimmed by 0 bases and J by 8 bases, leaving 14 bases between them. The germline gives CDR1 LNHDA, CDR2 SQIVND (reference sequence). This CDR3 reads CASSIEGSGGHEQFF. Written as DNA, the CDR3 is TGTGCCAGTAGTATAGAAGGTTCTGGGGGCCATGAGCAGTTCTTC.

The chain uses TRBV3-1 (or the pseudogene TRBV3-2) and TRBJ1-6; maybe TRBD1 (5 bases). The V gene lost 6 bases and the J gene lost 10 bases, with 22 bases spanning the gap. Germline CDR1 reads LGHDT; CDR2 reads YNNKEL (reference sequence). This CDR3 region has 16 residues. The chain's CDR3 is CASSPTIGNRDSPLHF. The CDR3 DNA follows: TGTGCCAGCAGTCCAACGATCGGCAATAGGGACTCACCCCTCCACTTT.

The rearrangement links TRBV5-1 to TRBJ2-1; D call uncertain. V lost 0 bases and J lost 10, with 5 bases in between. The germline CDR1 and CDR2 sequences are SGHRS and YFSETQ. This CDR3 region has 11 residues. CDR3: CASSLVGEQFF. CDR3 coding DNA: TGCGCCAGCAGCTTGGTTGGGGAGCAGTTCTTC.

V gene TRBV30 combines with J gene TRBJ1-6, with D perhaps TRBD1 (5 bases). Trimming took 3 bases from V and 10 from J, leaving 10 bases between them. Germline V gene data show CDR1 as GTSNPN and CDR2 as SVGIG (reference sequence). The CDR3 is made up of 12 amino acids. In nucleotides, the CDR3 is TGTGCCTGGAGCGACTCAGGGTCACCCCTCCACTTT. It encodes CAWSDSGSPLHF.

The chain's CDR3 is CSASRTASLAKNIQYF. The CDR3 DNA sequence: TGCAGTGCTAGTCGCACAGCCAGTCTAGCCAAAAACATTCAGTACTTC. The chain combines TRBV20-1 with TRBJ2-4; no clear D. Trimming cost V 3 bases and J 0 bases, with 15 bases left between them. The CDR3 has 16 amino acids. The germline V gene encodes CDR1 DFQATT and CDR2 SNEGSKA (reference sequence).

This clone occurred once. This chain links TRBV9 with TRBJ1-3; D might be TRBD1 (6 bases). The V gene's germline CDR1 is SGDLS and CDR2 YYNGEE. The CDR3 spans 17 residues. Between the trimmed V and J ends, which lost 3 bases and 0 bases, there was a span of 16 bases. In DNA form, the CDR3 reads TGTGCCAGCAGCGCAGCCGGGACACCCAACTCTGGAAACACCATATATTTT. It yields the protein CASSAAGTPNSGNTIYF.

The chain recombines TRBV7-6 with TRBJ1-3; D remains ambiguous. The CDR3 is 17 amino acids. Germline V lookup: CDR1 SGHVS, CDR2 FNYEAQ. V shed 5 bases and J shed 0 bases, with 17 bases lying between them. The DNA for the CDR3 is TGTGCCAGCAGCCCCCAGGCTAGGGCCCTCTCTGGAAACACCATATATTTT. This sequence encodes CASSPQARALSGNTIYF. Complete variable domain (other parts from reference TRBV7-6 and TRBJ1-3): GAGVSQSPRYKVTKRGQDVALRCDPISGHVSLYWYRQALGQGPEFLTYFNYEAQQDKSGLPNDRFSAERPEGSISTLTIQRTEQRDSAMYRCASSPQARALSGNTIYFGEGSWLTVV.

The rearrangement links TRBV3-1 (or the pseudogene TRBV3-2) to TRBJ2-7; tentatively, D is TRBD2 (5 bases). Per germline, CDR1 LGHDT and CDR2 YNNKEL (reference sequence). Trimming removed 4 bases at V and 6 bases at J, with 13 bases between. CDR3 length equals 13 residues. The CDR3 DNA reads TGTGCCAGCAGCCGCCGGGGTGGCGCCGAGCAGTACTTC. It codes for CASSRRGGAEQYF.

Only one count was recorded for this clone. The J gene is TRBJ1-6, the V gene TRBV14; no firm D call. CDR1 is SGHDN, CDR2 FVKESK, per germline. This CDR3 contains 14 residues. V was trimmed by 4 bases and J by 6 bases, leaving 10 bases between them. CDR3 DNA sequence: TGTGCCAGCAGCCCGATATACCGTAATTCACCCCTCCACTTT. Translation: CASSPIYRNSPLHF.